This is a list of T cell receptor beta chains from one sample in a study of T cell responses to AZD1222 COVID-19 vaccine. Only in-frame clones appear in the TCRdb table, and some are missing; sequencing was by immunoSEQ multiplex PCR. The table shows tens of thousands of clones, with roughly 93% occurring only once. Sequenced material: peripheral blood, taken on day 0 of AZD1222 vaccination. These receptor sequences come from an adult in good health. Both conserved end residues are part of each CDR3. A D gene is named only where the DNA matches it firmly. Rows give clone size only sometimes, using once, few, many, or a class for an expanded clone.

V gene: TRBV11-2; D gene: NA; clone size: NA; J gene: TRBJ1-1; CDR3 protein: CASSLVSVAFF; CDR3 DNA: TGTGCCAGCAGCTTAGTTTCAGTGGCTTTCTTT
V gene: TRBV6-5; D gene: NA; clone size: NA; J gene: TRBJ1-2; CDR3 protein: CASSYGPGANYGYTF; CDR3 DNA: TGTGCCAGCAGTTATGGTCCAGGGGCTAACTATGGCTACACCTTC
V gene: TRBV19; D gene: NA; clone size: NA; J gene: TRBJ2-6; CDR3 protein: CASWDGGFSGANVLTF; CDR3 DNA: TGTGCCAGTTGGGACGGAGGGTTCTCTGGGGCCAACGTCCTGACTTTC
V gene: TRBV5-1; D gene: NA; clone size: NA; J gene: TRBJ2-5; CDR3 protein: CASSAGTLVTETQYF; CDR3 DNA: TGCGCCAGCAGCGCTGGGACATTGGTAACAGAGACCCAGTACTTC
V gene: TRBV21-1; D gene: NA; clone size: NA; J gene: TRBJ1-6; CDR3 protein: CASRVPGQGSDSPLHF; CDR3 DNA: TGTGCCAGCAGGGTCCCGGGACAGGGATCTGATTCACCCCTCCACTTT
V gene: TRBV7-9; D gene: NA; clone size: NA; J gene: TRBJ2-2; CDR3 protein: CASSLGYTGELFF; CDR3 DNA: TGTGCCAGCAGCTTAGGCTACACCGGGGAGCTGTTTTTT
V gene: TRBV25-1; D gene: TRBD1; clone size: NA; J gene: TRBJ1-2; CDR3 protein: CASSITGEHGYTF; CDR3 DNA: TGTGCCAGCAGTATAACAGGGGAACACGGCTACACCTTC
V gene: TRBV7-7; D gene: NA; clone size: NA; J gene: TRBJ1-1; CDR3 protein: CASSSDRNTEAFF; CDR3 DNA: TGTGCTAGCAGCTCCGACAGGAACACTGAAGCTTTCTTT
V gene: TRBV6-5; D gene: TRBD1; clone size: NA; J gene: TRBJ1-3; CDR3 protein: CASSWTGAPGNTIYF; CDR3 DNA: TGTGCCAGCAGTTGGACAGGGGCTCCTGGAAACACCATATATTTT
V gene: TRBV9; D gene: TRBD2; clone size: NA; J gene: TRBJ2-3; CDR3 protein: CASSVVSGGRSDTQYF; CDR3 DNA: TGTGCCAGCAGCGTAGTGAGCGGGGGGCGATCAGATACGCAGTATTTT
V gene: TRBV6-2/TRBV6-3; D gene: NA; clone size: few; J gene: TRBJ2-7; CDR3 protein: CASSWVIDKSSYEQYF; CDR3 DNA: TGTGCCAGCAGCTGGGTGATCGACAAGAGCTCCTACGAGCAGTACTTC
V gene: TRBV7-2; D gene: NA; clone size: NA; J gene: TRBJ1-2; CDR3 protein: CASAETRWTAPKIGGYTF; CDR3 DNA: TGTGCCAGCGCAGAGACCAGGTGGACCGCCCCAAAGATTGGTGGCTACACCTTC
V gene: TRBV24-1; D gene: NA; clone size: NA; J gene: TRBJ2-6; CDR3 protein: CATSDFGAQNVLTF; CDR3 DNA: TGTGCCACCAGTGATTTTGGGGCCCAGAACGTCCTGACTTTC
V gene: TRBV18; D gene: NA; clone size: NA; J gene: TRBJ1-2; CDR3 protein: CASSPLPREGGYTF; CDR3 DNA: TGTGCCAGCTCACCACTGCCAAGGGAGGGTGGCTACACCTTC
V gene: TRBV6-5; D gene: NA; clone size: NA; J gene: TRBJ2-7; CDR3 protein: CASSYSGGEQYF; CDR3 DNA: TGTGCCAGCAGTTACTCGGGAGGCGAGCAGTACTTC
V gene: TRBV3-1/TRBV3-2; D gene: TRBD1; clone size: NA; J gene: TRBJ1-4; CDR3 protein: CASSPWDRDEKLFF; CDR3 DNA: TGTGCCAGCAGCCCGTGGGACAGGGATGAAAAACTGTTTTTT
V gene: TRBV7-3; D gene: NA; clone size: NA; J gene: TRBJ2-3; CDR3 protein: CASSGRSSTDTQYF; CDR3 DNA: TGTGCCAGTTCAGGACGTTCTAGCACAGATACGCAGTATTTT